This T cell receptor (beta chain) is drawn from a study of T cells in localized non-small cell lung cancer. Overall study results and limits: A median approximately 57 of the top 100 tumor clones appeared in adjacent lung. With higher T cell density in blood came longer overall survival. It remains possible that heterogeneity exists, since only one tumor region was sequenced. Of the tissues analyzed, uninvolved adjacent lung showed maximal T cell clonality, greater than tumor.

Some clones are missing from TCRdb's copy, which holds only in-frame ones; the method was immunoSEQ multiplex PCR. The sample carries 26,000 or so clones, about nine tenths recorded once. This clone has a single count. The antigen is not known. Germline assignment: CDR1 SGHRS and CDR2 YFSETQ. The CDR3 covers 15 residues. Losses at the gene ends were 0 bases for V and 3 bases for J; bases not matched to a gene: 4. This clonotype originated in a female donor of 60 years or more with stage II squamous cell lung carcinoma. The chain combines TRBV5-1 with TRBJ2-3; 7 bases line up with TRBD1. Sequences were derived from peripheral blood, sampled before any cancer treatment. CDR3 nucleotides: TGCGCCAGCAGCTTGGGGGACAGAGAGACAGATACGCAGTATTTT. Protein sequence: CASSLGDRETDTQYF.